This entry concerns a single TCR beta chain. The target antigen is unknown. The data derive from a study of CD4 T cells in relation to SARS-CoV-2 and coronaviruses. Whole-study context: Negative control cultures got HIV-1 Nef peptides or no peptide.

General observations from the study: Crossreactive clones expanded significantly less to SARS-CoV-2 than monoreactive clones.

This table comes from immunoSEQ multiplex PCR, and its TCRdb copy is limited to in-frame clones, with some not included. The table has about 23,000 clones, approximately 78% seen once; the top ten hold around 13%. There are 14 residues in the CDR3. V dropped 1 base and J dropped 4; count of bases not matched to a gene: 3. Germline assignment: CDR1 SGHTA and CDR2 FQGTGA. The unexposed donors gave CD4+ T cells in 2011-2018, prior to COVID-19. Isolation of CD4+ T cells took place after around 11 days in culture. Unexposed-donor CD4+ T cells were probed with SARS-CoV-2 S/N and four cold-coronavirus spikes, cells permitting.

The material sequenced was CD4+ T cells from PBMCs, cultured in vitro. This clonotype was obtained from a human donor in good health. The chain has TRBV7-3 and TRBJ2-5, with 7 bases identical to TRBD2. CDR3 sequence (DNA): TGTGCCAGCAGCTTAAGCGGGAGAGGAGAGACCCAGTACTTC. Its translation is CASSLSGRGETQYF.